These T cell receptor beta chains were read from a single sample in a study of T cell clonotyping in hematopoietic cell transplantation. Measured with immunoSEQ multiplex PCR; TCRdb has only the in-frame clones, and not every one. The sample contains roughly 40,000 clones, roughly 85% of which appear only once. The input for sequencing was peripheral blood mononuclear cells, taken before stem cell transplant. The origin of the receptors is a man in his fifties or sixties with acute myeloid leukemia. Some clones in this sample may be carry-over from other donors' samples. CDR3s include the opening cysteine and the closing phenylalanine or tryptophan. The D gene is left open where the match is weak. Size is stated for part of the rows, as once, few or many counts, or as a class when the clone is expanded.

TRBD1,TRBJ1-5,TRBV2,.,TGTGCCAGCCGGGACAGAGTGGGCCAACATAGCAATCAGCCCCAGCATTTT,CASRDRVGQHSNQPQHF
.,TRBJ2-6,TRBV13,.,TGTGCCAGCAGCTACCGCTTCCCGGGGGCTGGGGCCAACGTCCTGACTTTC,CASSYRFPGAGANVLTF
.,TRBJ1-2,TRBV28,.,TGTGCCAGCGGCCACATTCCCGGGACGGACTCCCTTTGGGTCTATGGCTACACCTTC,CASGHIPGTDSLWVYGYTF
TRBD2,TRBJ2-3,TRBV7-2,.,TGTGCCAGCAGCTTAGTTAGCGGGGGAACCACAGATACGCAGTATTTT,CASSLVSGGTTDTQYF
TRBD1,TRBJ1-2,TRBV19,.,TGTGCCAGTAGGGCGACAGGGGCAAGGCGGGGCTACACCTTC,CASRATGARRGYTF
TRBD1,TRBJ2-7,TRBV2,.,TGTGCCAGCAGTCTCCAGGGACAGGGAAGGTACGAGCAGTACTTC,CASSLQGQGRYEQYF
.,TRBJ2-7,TRBV6-1,.,TGTGCCAGCAGTGCCCCATCCGGGACGGCCTCCTACGAGCAGTACTTC,CASSAPSGTASYEQYF
.,TRBJ1-5,TRBV7-8,.,TGTGCCAGCAGCTTAGCGAGAGGGGAGAGGGCAGTGGGGTCAAACCAGCCCCAGCATTTT,CASSLARGERAVGSNQPQHF
.,TRBJ2-7,TRBV6-5,.,TGTGCCAGCAGTGGGGGGCAACAATTCGAGCAGTACTTC,CASSGGQQFEQYF
TRBD1,TRBJ2-1,TRBV7-6,.,TGTGCCAGCAGCCCCCGGACAGGGGGCTCACTTAAGGGTTACAATGAGCAGTTCTTC,CASSPRTGGSLKGYNEQFF
.,TRBJ1-1,TRBV11-3,.,TGTGCCAGCAGCTTAGAGGCCTTTCGTGCTGAAGCTTTCTTT,CASSLEAFRAEAFF
.,TRBJ1-4,TRBV6-5,.,TGTGCCAGCAGTTACCGACGACAGATAGGCAATGAAAAACTGTTTTTT,CASSYRRQIGNEKLFF
.,TRBJ2-7,TRBV2,.,TGTGCCACAAATAAGGTCAGAGACTCCTACGAGCAGTACTTC,CATNKVRDSYEQYF
.,TRBJ1-1,TRBV19,.,TGTGCCAGTCCTCCCCCAACGGGGGGCCACACTGAAGCTTTCTTT,CASPPPTGGHTEAFF
TRBD1,TRBJ1-2,TRBV5-1,.,TGCGCCAGCAGCTTTGGGGACAGGGGAGCTAGTGGCTACACCTTC,CASSFGDRGASGYTF
.,TRBJ2-7,TRBV7-2,once,TGTGCCAGCAGCTTAGCCCCGGGGAGGCGGGACGAGCAGTACTTC,CASSLAPGRRDEQYF
.,TRBJ1-4,TRBV5-6,.,TGTGCCAGCAGCTTGGAGGGGCCTGGTAATGAAAAACTGTTTTTT,CASSLEGPGNEKLFF
.,TRBJ2-5,TRBV7-2,.,TGTGCCAGCAGCCCGGACAGACAAGAGACCCAGTACTTC,CASSPDRQETQYF
.,TRBJ1-2,TRBV28,.,TGTGCCAGCAGTTCCCCCTCTGGCTACACCTTC,CASSSPSGYTF
.,TRBJ2-1,TRBV5-8,.,TGTGCCAGCAGCGCCGGGACATTATACAATGAGCAGTTCTTC,CASSAGTLYNEQFF
TRBD1,TRBJ1-1,TRBV30,.,TGTGCCTGGACGAGGGGGCGAAAGAACACTGAAGCTTTCTTT,CAWTRGRKNTEAFF
TRBD1,TRBJ1-3,TRBV28,.,TGTGCCAGCAGCCAGACAGGGGGAGTTGGAAACACCATATATTTT,CASSQTGGVGNTIYF
.,TRBJ2-2,TRBV6-1,.,TGTGCCAGCAGTGAAGCGCGAGGGGACTACACCGGGGAGCTGTTTTTT,CASSEARGDYTGELFF
TRBD1,TRBJ1-1,TRBV7-2,.,TGTGCCAGCAGGCGAAGAAGAGAGGGGACAGGGGAGAGGGAAACTGAAGCTTTCTTT,CASRRRREGTGERETEAFF
TRBD1,TRBJ2-7,TRBV28,.,TGTGCCAGCACTCCCCCCGGGACAGTCTACGAGCAGTACTTC,CASTPPGTVYEQYF
.,TRBJ1-2,TRBV6-1,.,TGTGCCAGCAGTGAGGGTAACTATGGCTACACCTTC,CASSEGNYGYTF
.,TRBJ1-4,TRBV19,once,TGTGCCAGTTCGACAGGAACTAATGAAAAACTGTTTTTT,CASSTGTNEKLFF
TRBD1,TRBJ2-2,TRBV7-6,.,TGTGCCAGCAGCTTACCGACAGGGTACACCGGGGAGCTGTTTTTT,CASSLPTGYTGELFF
.,TRBJ1-5,TRBV6-1,.,TGTGCCAGCAGATATGATCGTCAGCCCCAGCATTTT,CASRYDRQPQHF
TRBD2,TRBJ2-3,TRBV29-1,.,TGCAGCGTTGAAGATCAGGTGGAGCGGGGGGCTAGCACAGATACGCAGTATTTT,CSVEDQVERGASTDTQYF
.,TRBJ1-1,TRBV11-3,.,TGTGCCAGCAGGACAGGATACCTCACTGAAGCTTTCTTT,CASRTGYLTEAFF
.,TRBJ2-1,TRBV11-3,.,TGTGCCAGCAGCTCCGACAGCTTCTACAATGAGCAGTTCTTC,CASSSDSFYNEQFF
.,TRBJ2-5,TRBV28,.,TGTGCCAGCAGTTTAGCGGGACCGGAGACCCAGTACTTC,CASSLAGPETQYF
TRBD1,TRBJ2-2,TRBV4-1,.,TGCGCCAGCAGCGCACAGGGGGGCAGGGCCCCCGGGGAGCTGTTTTTT,CASSAQGGRAPGELFF
TRBD2,TRBJ2-3,TRBV7-7,.,TGTGCTAGCAGCCCGGGACTAGCGGGGGGCACAGATACGCAGTATTTT,CASSPGLAGGTDTQYF
.,TRBJ2-7,TRBV4-2,once,TGTGCCAGCAGCCAGGCGCAGGGGTCCGGCTACGAGCAGTACTTC,CASSQAQGSGYEQYF
.,TRBJ2-1,TRBV10-3,.,TGTGCCATCAGTGAGCCTCAAGGCTTTCTGTCCTACAATGAGCAGTTCTTC,CAISEPQGFLSYNEQFF
TRBD1,TRBJ1-3,TRBV14,.,TGTGCCAGCAGCAGACGGACAGGGGAGGTGCATTTT,CASSRRTGEVHF
.,TRBJ2-3,TRBV11-2,.,TGTGCCAGCAGCTTGGGGGGGACATACACAGATACGCAGTATTTT,CASSLGGTYTDTQYF
.,TRBJ2-2,TRBV6-5,.,TGTGCCAGCAGTCACGACAGTGCTACCGGGGAGCTGTTTTTT,CASSHDSATGELFF
.,TRBJ2-3,TRBV19,once,TGTGCCTCCGCCGAAGGGGATGAGCAGTATTTT,CASAEGDEQYF
TRBD1,TRBJ2-7,TRBV13,once,TGTGCCAGCAGCTTAAGGACAGTCTGGGGGACAGGGGTGGGCTACGAGCAGTACTTC,CASSLRTVWGTGVGYEQYF
.,TRBJ1-5,TRBV5-1,.,TGCGCCAGCAGCTTGGTAGGGGATGGGTCTTCTCCCCAGCATTTT,CASSLVGDGSSPQHF
TRBD1,TRBJ2-7,TRBV7-2,.,TGTGCCAGCAGCTCACGTTGGGCACAGGGGGCAAGCTCCTACGAGCAGTACTTC,CASSSRWAQGASSYEQYF
TRBD1,TRBJ1-6,TRBV4-1,.,TGCGCCAGCAGCCAACAGGACAGGGAAAATTCACCCCTCCACTTT,CASSQQDRENSPLHF
TRBD1,TRBJ2-5,TRBV4-2,.,TGTGCCAGCAGCCAAGAAGGGACAGAACAAGAGACCCAGTACTTC,CASSQEGTEQETQYF
.,TRBJ1-6,TRBV7-2,.,TGTGCCAGCAGCTTAGACCGCAGTTCACCCCTCCACTTT,CASSLDRSSPLHF
.,TRBJ2-5,TRBV7-6,.,TGTGCCAGCAGCTTAGGTAGCCGCCAGTACTTC,CASSLGSRQYF
.,TRBJ2-3,TRBV28,.,TGTGCCAGCAGCTTGGTAGTAAAGGCCCAGGGTACGCAGTATTTT,CASSLVVKAQGTQYF
TRBD1,TRBJ2-2,TRBV7-3,.,TGTGCCAGCAGCTCCCTAGGACAGGGAAACACCGGGGAGCTGTTTTTT,CASSSLGQGNTGELFF
.,TRBJ1-5,TRBV7-3,.,TGTGCCAGCAGCTCCCGGACCGGTGAAGGGCCCCAGCATTTT,CASSSRTGEGPQHF
TRBD1,TRBJ2-7,TRBV7-2,.,TGTGCCAGCAGCCCCCACCGGGACAGGGGGCGATTTGCCCCCTACGAGCAGTACTTC,CASSPHRDRGRFAPYEQYF
.,TRBJ1-2,TRBV4-1,.,TGCGCCAGCAGCCAGGGATATGGCTACACCTTC,CASSQGYGYTF
TRBD1,TRBJ2-7,TRBV9,.,TGTGCCAGCACCCCAGGCCCGGGACAGAGAACCTACGAGCAGTACTTC,CASTPGPGQRTYEQYF